The present T cell receptor beta chain was sequenced within a study of blood T cells in healthy people across ages. Whole-study results and caveats: Estimated diversity across one million T cells was deemed an underestimate.

The CDR3 covers 14 residues. Per germline, CDR1 MNHNY and CDR2 SVGAGI (reference sequence). Points on this clonotype: The antigen remains undetermined. The junction differs from germline at one of its ends, possibly a read error.

Combining a sample-barcoded 5' primer with a J-beta primer mix, a second PCR ran for about 7 to 12 cycles. All samples yielded 2.5 million or more CDR3-containing paired-end reads. TCRdb reprocessed the 5' RACE reads with MiXCR, giving one entry per CDR3 protein. This sample has about 670,000 distinct CDR3 sequences; 40% to 45% occur once, and the top ten carry around 32%. The chain has TRBV6-6 and TRBJ2-2; D possibly corresponds to TRBD2 (5 bases). The sequence was obtained from an elderly man in good health. The specimen sequenced was blood. CDR3 loop: CATRGRPGTRELFF. The CDR3 nucleotides are TGTGCCACCCGGGGAAGGCCGGGCACCAGGGAGCTGTTTTTT.